This T cell receptor beta chain was identified in a study of Ad26.COV2.S vaccination and SARS-CoV-2 variants. Profiling relied on immunoSEQ multiplex PCR, and the TCRdb table lists in-frame clones only, not all of them. The data contain roughly 700,000 clones, 89% of them singletons. The treatment is: roughly 19 received Ad26.COV2.S at low or high dose, single or two shots; about five received placebo; per-sample allocation not given. At day 63 after the first vaccine or placebo injection, samples were drawn. Expression of Wuhan-strain SARS-CoV-2 spike came from the Ad26 vector that formed the vaccine. V was pared by 11 bases and J by 3 bases, with 9 bases of the junction left unmatched. This CDR3 has 14 residues. Germline CDR1 SEHNR, CDR2 FQNEAQ (reference sequence).

Sequenced here: peripheral blood, sampled in a trial of Ad26.COV2.S vaccine versus placebo. The V and J genes are TRBV7-9 and TRBJ2-1; TRBD2 matches 8 bases. The clonotype comes from a person aged 18-60 years who received the Ad26.COV2.S COVID-19 vaccine or a placebo. The CDR3 DNA sequence: TGTGCCCCGGGGGCTAGCGGGCTCTACAATGAGCAGTTCTTC. It encodes CAPGASGLYNEQFF. The variable domain in full, with the rest retrieved from reference TRBV7-9 and TRBJ2-1, is DTGVSQNPRHKITKRGQNVTFRCDPISEHNRLYWYRQTLGQGPEFLTYFQNEAQLEKSRLLSDRFSAERPKGSFSTLEIQRTEQGDSAMYLCAPGASGLYNEQFFGPGTRLTVL.